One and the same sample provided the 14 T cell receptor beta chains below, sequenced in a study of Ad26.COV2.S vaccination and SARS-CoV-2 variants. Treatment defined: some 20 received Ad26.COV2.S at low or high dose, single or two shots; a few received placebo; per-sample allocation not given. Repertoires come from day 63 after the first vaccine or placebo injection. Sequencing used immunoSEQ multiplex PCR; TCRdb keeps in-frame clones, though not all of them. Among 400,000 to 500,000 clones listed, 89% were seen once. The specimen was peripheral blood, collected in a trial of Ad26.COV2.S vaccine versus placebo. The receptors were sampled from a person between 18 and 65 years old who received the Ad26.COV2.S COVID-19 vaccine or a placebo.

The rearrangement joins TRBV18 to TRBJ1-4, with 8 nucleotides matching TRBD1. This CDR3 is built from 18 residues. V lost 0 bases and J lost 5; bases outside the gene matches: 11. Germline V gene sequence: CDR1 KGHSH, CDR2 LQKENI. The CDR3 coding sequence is TGTGCCAGCTCACCACCAGTTCCCACGACAGGGGAGAATGAAAAACTGTTTTTT. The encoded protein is CASSPPVPTTGENEKLFF.

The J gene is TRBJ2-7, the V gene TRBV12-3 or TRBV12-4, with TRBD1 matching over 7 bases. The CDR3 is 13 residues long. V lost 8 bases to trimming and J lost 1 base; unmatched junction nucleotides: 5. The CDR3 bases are TGTGCCAGCGGCCGGGACAGTTCCTACGAGCAGTACTTC. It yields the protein CASGRDSSYEQYF.

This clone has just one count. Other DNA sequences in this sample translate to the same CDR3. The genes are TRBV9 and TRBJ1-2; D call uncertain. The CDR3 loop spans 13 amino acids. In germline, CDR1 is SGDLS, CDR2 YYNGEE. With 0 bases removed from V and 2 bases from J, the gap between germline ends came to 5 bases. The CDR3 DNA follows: TGTGCCAGCAGCGTAGACCCAAACTATGGCTACACCTTC. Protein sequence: CASSVDPNYGYTF.

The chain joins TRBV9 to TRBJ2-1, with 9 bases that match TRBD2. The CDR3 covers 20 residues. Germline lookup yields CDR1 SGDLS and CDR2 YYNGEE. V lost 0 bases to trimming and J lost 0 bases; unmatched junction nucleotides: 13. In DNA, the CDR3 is TGTGCCAGCAGCGTAGATCCGAGGTCTAGCGGGACCCGCTCCTACAATGAGCAGTTCTTC. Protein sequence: CASSVDPRSSGTRSYNEQFF. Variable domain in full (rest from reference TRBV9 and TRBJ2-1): DSGVTQTPKHLITATGQRVTLRCSPRSGDLSVYWYQQSLDQGLQFLIQYYNGEERAKGNILERFSAQQFPDLHSELNLSSLELGDSALYFCASSVDPRSSGTRSYNEQFFGPGTRLTVL.

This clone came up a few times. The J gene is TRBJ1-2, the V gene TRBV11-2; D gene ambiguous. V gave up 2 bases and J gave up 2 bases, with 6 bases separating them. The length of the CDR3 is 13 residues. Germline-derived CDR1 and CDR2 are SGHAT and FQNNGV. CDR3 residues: CASSLTHNYGYTF. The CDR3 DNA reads TGTGCCAGCAGCTTAACGCACAACTATGGCTACACCTTC.

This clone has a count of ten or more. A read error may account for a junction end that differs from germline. The CDR3 loop is CAISEKGALTHYLF. Here the CDR3 DNA reads TGTGCCATCAGTGAGAAGGGGGCGCTTACTCATTATCTTTTT. The rearrangement joins TRBV10-3 to TRBJ1-3; 7 bases fit TRBD1. The V gene's germline CDR1 is ENHRY and CDR2 SYGVKD. The CDR3 has 14 residues.

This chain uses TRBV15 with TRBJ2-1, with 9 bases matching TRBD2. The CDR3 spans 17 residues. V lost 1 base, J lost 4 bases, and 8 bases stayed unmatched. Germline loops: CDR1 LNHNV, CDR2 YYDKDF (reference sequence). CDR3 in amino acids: CATSRVRLAEGYNEQFF. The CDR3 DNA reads TGTGCCACCAGCAGAGTTAGACTAGCGGAGGGGTACAATGAGCAGTTCTTC.

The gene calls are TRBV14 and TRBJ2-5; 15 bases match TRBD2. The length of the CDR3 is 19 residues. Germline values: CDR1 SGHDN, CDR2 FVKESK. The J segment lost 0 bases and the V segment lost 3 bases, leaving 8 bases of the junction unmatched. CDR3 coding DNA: TGTGCCAGCAGCCAGAGACCCGGGACTAGCGGGAGGTACCAAGAGACCCAGTACTTC. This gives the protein CASSQRPGTSGRYQETQYF.

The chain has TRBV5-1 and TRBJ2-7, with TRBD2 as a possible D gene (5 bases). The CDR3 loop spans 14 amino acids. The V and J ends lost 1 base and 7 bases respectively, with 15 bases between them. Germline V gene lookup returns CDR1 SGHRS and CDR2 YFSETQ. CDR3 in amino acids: CASSLFGSSGEQYV. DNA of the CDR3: TGCGCCAGCAGCTTGTTTGGCAGCTCGGGGGAGCAGTACGTC.

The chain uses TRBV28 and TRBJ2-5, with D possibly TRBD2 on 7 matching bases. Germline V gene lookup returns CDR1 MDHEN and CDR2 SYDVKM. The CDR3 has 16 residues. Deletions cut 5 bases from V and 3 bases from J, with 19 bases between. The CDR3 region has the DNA TGTGCCAGCAGTCTAGGGGGGGGCTACGAAAAAGAGACCCAGTACTTC. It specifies CASSLGGGYEKETQYF.

The CDR3 is CASSPLAGAFNEQFF. CDR3 nucleotides: TGTGCCAGCAGCCCCCTAGCGGGAGCTTTCAATGAGCAGTTCTTC. The J gene is TRBJ2-1, the V gene TRBV7-3; TRBD2 matches at 10 bases. CDR3 length: 15 amino acids. Trimming at V came to 5 bases and at J to 6 bases, leaving 7 bases not matched to a gene. In germline, CDR1 is SGHTA, CDR2 FQGTGA.

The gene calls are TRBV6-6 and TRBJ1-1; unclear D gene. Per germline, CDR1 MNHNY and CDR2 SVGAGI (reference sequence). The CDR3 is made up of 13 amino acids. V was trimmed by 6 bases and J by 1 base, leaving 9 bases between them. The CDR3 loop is CASRRPQNTEAFF. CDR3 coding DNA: TGTGCCAGCAGACGACCTCAGAACACTGAAGCTTTCTTT.

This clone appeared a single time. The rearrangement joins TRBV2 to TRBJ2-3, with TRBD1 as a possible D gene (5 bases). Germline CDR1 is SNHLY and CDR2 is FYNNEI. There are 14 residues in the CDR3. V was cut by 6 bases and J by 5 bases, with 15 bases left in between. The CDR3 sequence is CASSRAFEQDTQYF. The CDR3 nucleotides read TGTGCCAGCAGCAGGGCCTTCGAGCAAGATACGCAGTATTTT.

CDR3 DNA: TGTGCCAGCAGCAAAGGGTCAACAGGGGTGGGCTACACCTTC. It encodes CASSKGSTGVGYTF. The chain combines TRBV21-1 with TRBJ1-2; the table's D call of TRBD1 was not tested on the DNA. TRBV21-1 is annotated as a pseudogene. The CDR3 sequence is 14 residues long.